The 14 T cell receptor beta chains below all came from one sample that was sequenced in a study of shared clonotypes between healthy human individuals. TCRdb's copy holds only in-frame clones and misses some; the assay was immunoSEQ multiplex PCR. Of about 2.4 million clones in the sample, more than 85% are singletons; the top ten hold 0.36%. The sequencing input was naive CD4+ T cells from PBMCs. Subset specified: CD45RA+ positively selected. Receptor source: a man between 18 and 29 years old in good health. Some clones in this sample may be carry-over from other donors' samples.

This CDR3 is CASTKSSGSSYEQYF. In DNA form, the CDR3 reads TGTGCCAGCACCAAATCTAGCGGGAGTTCCTACGAGCAGTACTTC. V gene TRBV5-4 combines with J gene TRBJ2-7; TRBD2 matches 10 bases. Germline V gives CDR1 SGHNT, CDR2 YYREEE (reference sequence). The CDR3 consists of 15 residues. V gave up 6 bases and J gave up 1 base; unmatched junction bases: 7.

This clone was found once. V and J are TRBV9 and TRBJ1-3, with TRBD1 matching 9 bases. The CDR3 is 17 amino acids. Germline trimming cut 0 bases from V and 4 bases from J; bases unmatched to any gene: 8. In germline, CDR1 is SGDLS, CDR2 YYNGEE. The CDR3 nucleotides read TGTGCCAGCAGCGTAGCTGCAGGCGACAGGGGGGGAAACACCATATATTTT. This codes for CASSVAAGDRGGNTIYF.

The rearrangement links TRBV5-4 to TRBJ2-5; D gene uncertain. Near its end, the DNA agrees better with TRBJ2-7, so the J call may be wrong. The CDR3 contains 14 residues. Germline values: CDR1 SGHNT, CDR2 YYREEE (reference sequence). This CDR3 reads CASSSKNPPYEQYF. The CDR3 DNA is TGTGCCAGCAGTTCGAAGAACCCTCCCTACGAGCAGTACTTC.

The chain has TRBV5-1 and TRBJ2-4; tentatively, D is TRBD1 (6 bases). Germline assignment: CDR1 SGHRS and CDR2 YFSETQ. This CDR3 is 13 amino acids long. V dropped 4 bases and J dropped 8 bases, with 13 bases sitting between them. Here the CDR3 DNA reads TGCGCCAGCAGCGCCGGGCCAGGGGACATTCAGTACTTC. Translating gives CASSAGPGDIQYF. The whole variable domain, remainder taken from reference TRBV5-1 and TRBJ2-4, is KAGVTQTPRYLIKTRGQQVTLSCSPISGHRSVSWYQQTPGQGLQFLFEYFSETQRNKGNFPGRFSGRQFSNSRSEMNVSTLELGDSALYLCASSAGPGDIQYFGAGTRLSVL.

CDR3 residues: CASSLNKNTEAFF. CDR3 nucleotides: TGTGCCAGCAGCTTAAACAAGAACACTGAAGCTTTCTTT. The V call is TRBV5-4, the J call TRBJ1-1; D is unclear. The CDR3 length is 13 residues. Trimming removed 2 bases from V and 1 base from J, with 6 bases in between. Germline V CDR1 and CDR2: SGHNT, YYREEE (reference sequence).

This chain links TRBV27 with TRBJ1-5; 9 bases line up with TRBD1. CDR1 is MNHEY, CDR2 SMNVEV, per germline (reference sequence). V shed 4 bases and J 2 bases; nucleotides not matched to a gene: 9. CDR3 length: 17 amino acids. CDR3 nucleotides: TGTGCCAGCAGTTCGGGACAGGGAGGAGGGGGCAATCAGCCCCAGCATTTT. Protein product: CASSSGQGGGGNQPQHF.

The chain recombines TRBV28 with TRBJ2-7; D possibly uses TRBD1 or TRBD2 (6 bases each). Germline V gene data show CDR1 as MDHEN and CDR2 as SYDVKM. Trimming took off 7 bases at V and 3 bases at J, with 16 bases between the two ends. This CDR3 comprises 14 residues. CDR3 DNA: TGTGCCAGCACCAGCCGGGGGCGAGGCTACGAGCAGTACTTC. Amino acids: CASTSRGRGYEQYF.

This rearrangement joins TRBV18 to TRBJ2-7; D possibly corresponds to TRBD1 (5 bases). Germline V lookup: CDR1 KGHSH, CDR2 LQKENI. Trimming stripped 3 bases from V and 4 bases from J, with 16 bases between. The CDR3 spans 15 residues. CDR3 in DNA: TGTGCCAGCTCACCCCAGGGCGGCGAAAGGTACGAGCAGTACTTC. As protein: CASSPQGGERYEQYF.

This chain uses TRBV11-3 with TRBJ1-2, with D possibly being TRBD1 (5 bases). Trimming pared 7 bases from V and 4 bases from J, leaving 16 bases between. In germline, CDR1 is SGHNT, CDR2 YENEEA. The CDR3 is 14 amino acids. The CDR3 protein is CASTAAGGSYGYTF. CDR3 bases: TGTGCCAGCACCGCGGCGGGGGGATCCTATGGCTACACCTTC.

The chain uses TRBV7-7 and TRBJ2-7, with 11 positions matching TRBD2. From germline, CDR1 is SSHAT and CDR2 FNYEAQ (reference sequence). The CDR3 has 15 residues. With V trimmed by 5 bases and J by 1 base, 4 bases remained unmatched. The DNA of the CDR3 is TGTGCCAGCAGCCCGGGGACTAGCGGTTCCTACGAGCAGTACTTC. It is translated as CASSPGTSGSYEQYF.

The chain carries TRBV28 and TRBJ2-7; 8 bases map to TRBD2. Germline V gene data show CDR1 as MDHEN and CDR2 as SYDVKM. Unmatched junction bases numbered 9, after V lost 7 bases and J lost 4 bases. This CDR3 spans 14 amino acids. The CDR3 region is CASTSPGGRYEQYF. CDR3 nucleotides: TGTGCCAGCACCAGTCCGGGAGGGAGGTACGAGCAGTACTTC.

This chain connects TRBV28 to TRBJ2-7; 13 nucleotides align to TRBD2. The length of the CDR3 is 17 residues. Germline CDR1 MDHEN, CDR2 SYDVKM. The trim removed 5 bases at V and 5 bases at J, leaving 12 bases unmatched. The CDR3 region is CASSPTGTSGKHHEQYF. The DNA for the CDR3 is TGTGCCAGCAGTCCCACGGGGACTAGCGGGAAGCACCACGAGCAGTACTTC.

The chain couples TRBV18 to TRBJ1-3, with TRBD1 matching over 7 bases. Trimming took 0 bases from V and 1 from J; bases not matched to a gene: 3. This CDR3 spans 16 amino acids. In germline, CDR1 is KGHSH, CDR2 LQKENI. CDR3 DNA sequence: TGTGCCAGCTCACCACCGGACAGGCGATCTGGAAACACCATATATTTT. Translation: CASSPPDRRSGNTIYF.

The rearrangement links TRBV4-1 to TRBJ2-5; 7 bases match TRBD2. With 5 bases clipped from V and 1 base from J, the junction kept 10 bases outside the gene matches. The CDR3 length is 16 residues. CDR1 and CDR2 from the germline V gene are MGHRA and YSYEKL. CDR3 DNA: TGCGCCAGCAGCAGCCCCGGGAGGAGTCGCCAAGAGACCCAGTACTTC. Its translation is CASSSPGRSRQETQYF.